This is a list of T cell receptor beta chains from one sample in a study of radiotherapy plus CTLA-4 blockade in lung cancer. Only in-frame clones appear in the TCRdb table, and some are missing; sequencing was by immunoSEQ multiplex PCR. The data contain around 44,000 clones, 75% to 80% of them singletons. The sequencing used peripheral blood, collected from a patient treated with radiotherapy plus ipilimumab. These receptor sequences come from a human donor with non-small cell lung cancer whose response to radiotherapy plus ipilimumab could not be evaluated. Each CDR3 is given with its conserved first and last residue. A D gene is named only where the DNA matches it firmly. A clone size is listed for some rows: how often the clone was seen (once, few, many), or a class if it is expanded.

d_gene,abundance,j_gene,v_gene,CDR3nt,CDR3aa
-,-,TRBJ1-2,TRBV30,TGTGCCTGGACAGGGTCCCATGGCTACACCTTC,CAWTGSHGYTF
TRBD2,-,TRBJ2-7,TRBV10-3,TGTGCCATCAACGTCGGCGGGGGGGCATACGAGCAGTACTTC,CAINVGGGAYEQYF
TRBD1,-,TRBJ2-1,TRBV28,TGTGCCAGCAGTTCCGTAAGGACAGGGGGCTGGAATGAGCAGTTCTTC,CASSSVRTGGWNEQFF
TRBD1,-,TRBJ2-7,TRBV7-6,TGTGCCAGCAGCACACAGGGGGTCGAGCAGTACTTC,CASSTQGVEQYF
-,-,TRBJ2-7,TRBV4-2,TGTGCCAGCAGCCCCTACAGCTCCTACGAGCAGTACTTC,CASSPYSSYEQYF
TRBD1,-,TRBJ2-5,TRBV18,TGTGCCAGCTCACCGGGACAGGGCATTGAGACCCAGTACTTC,CASSPGQGIETQYF
-,-,TRBJ1-5,TRBV5-1,TGCGCCAGCAGCTTGGACGGGGATCAGCCCCAGCATTTT,CASSLDGDQPQHF
-,-,TRBJ1-1,TRBV11-3,TGTGCCAGCAGCTTAGGAGTGAACACTGAAGCTTTCTTT,CASSLGVNTEAFF
TRBD1,few,TRBJ1-5,TRBV5-1,TGTGCCAGCAACTCCGCGACAGGGAGCGATCAGCCCCAGCATTTT,CASNSATGSDQPQHF
-,few,TRBJ1-3,TRBV28,TGTGCCAGCAGTTTTCAGGGGAGTGGAAACACCATATATTTT,CASSFQGSGNTIYF
-,-,TRBJ1-3,TRBV4-3,TGCGCCAGCAGCCAAAGTTCAGGGATGCATAGCTCTGGAAACACCATATATTTT,CASSQSSGMHSSGNTIYF
TRBD1,-,TRBJ2-7,TRBV28,TGTGCCAGCATCCAGGACAGGGCCAACTACGAGCAGTACTTC,CASIQDRANYEQYF
TRBD2,-,TRBJ2-7,TRBV5-4,TGTGCCAGCAGCTTGGGTAATAGCGGGAGCGGCCGTACCTACGAGCAGTACTTC,CASSLGNSGSGRTYEQYF
TRBD1,-,TRBJ1-2,TRBV4-1,TGCGCCAGCAGCCAAGTTGGGACAGGGAACTATGGCTACACCTTC,CASSQVGTGNYGYTF